A selection of T cell receptor beta chains follows, all from one sample in a study of STAT5B mutations in CD4+ large granular lymphocyte leukemia. Libraries were prepared by immunoSEQ multiplex PCR; TCRdb keeps only in-frame clonotypes and omits some of them. The data hold 20,000 to 25,000 clones, with 70% to 80% observed a single time. Material: CD4+ T cells from blood buffy coats. These TCRs come from a human donor in good health. Both conserved end residues are part of each CDR3. The D gene is left open where the match is weak. Clone size appears in some rows only: once, few, many, or a class for an expanded clone.

abundance	v_gene	len	d_gene	j_gene	CDR3nt	CDR3aa
.	TRBV18	14	TRBD1	TRBJ1-5	TGTGCCAGCTCTCCAGGACAGGGGAATCAGCCCCAGCATTTT	CASSPGQGNQPQHF
.	TRBV4-1	13	TRBD1	TRBJ1-5	TGCGCCAGCAGCAGACAGGGAATTCAGCCCCAGCATTTT	CASSRQGIQPQHF
.	TRBV6-1	17	.	TRBJ1-4	TGTGCCAGCAGTGGAGGCTATTTGGGGGCCGGGAATGAAAAACTGTTTTTT	CASSGGYLGAGNEKLFF
once	TRBV10-3	14	.	TRBJ1-5	TGTGCCTCCGACCAGGGAAATAGCAATCAGCCCCAGCATTTT	CASDQGNSNQPQHF
.	TRBV4-2	15	.	TRBJ2-3	TGTGCCAGCAGCCACGTACAGGGAGGCACAGATACGCAGTATTTT	CASSHVQGGTDTQYF
once	TRBV5-1	18	TRBD2	TRBJ2-2	TGCGCCAGCAGCAGTACAACTAGCGGGGCTTTAGAATCCGGGGAGCTGTTTTTT	CASSSTTSGALESGELFF
.	TRBV5-6	15	TRBD1	TRBJ1-1	TGTGCCAGCAGCTCCGGGACAGGGGTTGGCACTGAAGCTTTCTTT	CASSSGTGVGTEAFF
.	TRBV18	15	TRBD1	TRBJ2-3	TGTGCCAGCTCACCATGGACAGGGGAAGCAGATACGCAGTATTTT	CASSPWTGEADTQYF
.	TRBV19	14	TRBD1	TRBJ1-5	TGTGCCAGTGACCTGGGACAGAATTATCAGCCCCAGCATTTT	CASDLGQNYQPQHF
.	TRBV7-9	18	.	TRBJ2-5	TGTGCCAGCTCCCCTTGGATCACCCGCACGAACACCAAAGAGACCCAGTACTTC	CASSPWITRTNTKETQYF
.	TRBV7-2	14	TRBD1	TRBJ2-5	TGTGCCAGCAGGAGGGGACAGTACCAAGAGACCCAGTACTTC	CASRRGQYQETQYF
.	TRBV28	12	.	TRBJ1-5	TGTGCCAGCTTAGGGGGGGATCAGCCCCAGCATTTT	CASLGGDQPQHF
once	TRBV9	16	TRBD1	TRBJ1-4	TGTGCCAGCAGCCCCAAATCGACAGGGAATAATGAAAAACTGTTTTTT	CASSPKSTGNNEKLFF
.	TRBV19	15	TRBD1	TRBJ2-3	TGTGCCAGTAGTTCCCGAACAGGGGCCACAGATACGCAGTATTTT	CASSSRTGATDTQYF
.	TRBV28	14	.	TRBJ1-1	TGTGCCAGCAGTTCTTCTTTGGGGAACACTGAAGCTTTCTTT	CASSSSLGNTEAFF
.	TRBV6-6	15	TRBD2	TRBJ2-7	TGTGCCAGCAGTTCAACTAGCGGGAGCTCCTACGAGCAGTACTTC	CASSSTSGSSYEQYF
few	TRBV9	16	.	TRBJ1-4	TGTGCCAGCAGCGCCAATACAGGGTACCGTGATGAAAAACTGTTTTTT	CASSANTGYRDEKLFF
.	TRBV30	18	.	TRBJ2-3	TGTGCCTGGAGCGCTCCCTCATACGGGGGGCTTGTGTCGGATACGCAGTATTTT	CAWSAPSYGGLVSDTQYF
few	TRBV5-8	14	.	TRBJ1-1	TGTGCCAGCAGCTCGGGACGGCGAAACACTGAAGCTTTCTTT	CASSSGRRNTEAFF
.	TRBV6-5	15	.	TRBJ1-2	TGTGCCAGCAGTCCTCAGCCCCGCGGAGGGTATGGCTACACCTTC	CASSPQPRGGYGYTF
few	TRBV29-1	12	.	TRBJ1-1	TGCAGCGTGGGCAGTTTGAACACTGAAGCTTTCTTT	CSVGSLNTEAFF
few	TRBV5-5	12	.	TRBJ1-2	TGTGCCAGCAGCTTAGGATCCTATGGCTACACCTTC	CASSLGSYGYTF
.	TRBV30	12	.	TRBJ2-3	TGTGCCTGGAGCAGGGGAGGAGATACGCAGTATTTT	CAWSRGGDTQYF
.	TRBV6-5	13	.	TRBJ2-3	TGTGCCAGCCGCCTTTCTCTCACAGATACGCAGTATTTT	CASRLSLTDTQYF
.	TRBV2	15	.	TRBJ2-1	TGTGCCAGCAGTGAGCTTGCCGGCGGGACCAATGAGCAGTTCTTC	CASSELAGGTNEQFF
.	TRBV7-2	12	.	TRBJ2-5	TGTGCCAGCAGCTTAATCGGGGAGACCCAGTACTTC	CASSLIGETQYF
.	TRBV25-1	14	.	TRBJ2-1	TGTGCCAGCAGTGGGACAGAGACCTACAATGAGCAGTTCTTC	CASSGTETYNEQFF
.	TRBV25-1	12	.	TRBJ1-3	TGTGCCAGCACCGCAGGGGTGCACACCATATATTTT	CASTAGVHTIYF
.	TRBV23-1	15	.	TRBJ2-1	TGCGCCAGCAGTCAATCGCACGAACTAGGCTATGAGCAGTTCTTC	CASSQSHELGYEQFF
.	TRBV6-6	16	TRBD1	TRBJ1-4	TGTGCCAGCAGTTACACGAGACTCGGACAGGGGGAAAAACTGTTTTTT	CASSYTRLGQGEKLFF
.	TRBV7-8	15	.	TRBJ2-5	TGTGCCAGCAGCTTAGGGGTACACGGAGGTGAGACCCAGTACTTC	CASSLGVHGGETQYF
.	TRBV6-1	12	.	TRBJ1-5	TGTGCCAGCAGTGATGGGGGGGGTCCCCAGCATTTT	CASSDGGGPQHF
.	TRBV25-1	15	TRBD1	TRBJ1-2	TGTGCCAGCAGTGAATATTCCGACAGGGTAGAAGGCTACACCTTC	CASSEYSDRVEGYTF
.	TRBV7-3	15	.	TRBJ2-2	TGTGCCAGCAGCTTAGGGGGCCCGAACACCGGGGAGCTGTTTTTT	CASSLGGPNTGELFF
.	TRBV6-5	14	.	TRBJ1-5	TGTGCCAGCAGTTTCGGAAGAGGCAATCAGCCCCAGCATTTT	CASSFGRGNQPQHF
.	TRBV4-1	18	TRBD2	TRBJ2-1	TGCGCCAGCAGCTTGGGACTAGCGGGGGGAACCACCTACAATGAGCAGTTCTTC	CASSLGLAGGTTYNEQFF
.	TRBV7-8	16	TRBD1	TRBJ1-4	TGTGCCAGCAGCTTAGGGGTAGACAGGGTTAATGAAAAACTGTTTTTT	CASSLGVDRVNEKLFF
.	TRBV2	16	TRBD2	TRBJ2-3	TGTGCCAGCAGACCCGGACTAGCGGGGATCACAGATACGCAGTATTTT	CASRPGLAGITDTQYF
.	TRBV4-1	14	.	TRBJ2-1	TGCGCCAGCAGCCAAGTCGTTCCTATCAATGAGCAGTTCTTC	CASSQVVPINEQFF
.	TRBV7-2	18	TRBD2	TRBJ2-3	TGTGCCAGCAGTCACGTTAGCGGGGGAATTCTGGGCACAGATACGCAGTATTTT	CASSHVSGGILGTDTQYF
.	TRBV19	14	.	TRBJ2-3	TGTGCCAGTAGTGACCTATGGAGGGTGGATACGCAGTATTTT	CASSDLWRVDTQYF
.	TRBV28	16	TRBD2	TRBJ2-5	TGTGCCAGCAGCCGCCCTTCTGGGACTAGCCAAGAGACCCAGTACTTC	CASSRPSGTSQETQYF
few	TRBV18	16	TRBD2	TRBJ2-3	TGTGCCAGCTCACCATCGTTAGCGGGGGTGACAGATACGCAGTATTTT	CASSPSLAGVTDTQYF
.	TRBV5-4	14	.	TRBJ1-2	TGTGCCAGCAGCTTGGCCAACCAGGGTTATGGCTACACCTTC	CASSLANQGYGYTF
.	TRBV7-2	15	.	TRBJ2-3	TGTGCCAGCAGCCAGGGGAGTTGGGGGGCAGATACGCAGTATTTT	CASSQGSWGADTQYF
once	TRBV7-6	16	TRBD1	TRBJ1-4	TGTGCCAGCAGCTTAAACAGGGGGGGGACTAATGAAAAACTGTTTTTT	CASSLNRGGTNEKLFF
few	TRBV5-4	12	TRBD1	TRBJ1-1	TGTGCCAGCAGCGGGAGGGACAGTGAAGCTTTCTTT	CASSGRDSEAFF
.	TRBV5-1	14	TRBD2	TRBJ2-7	TGCGCCAGCAGCCCGGGGGGGGTTACCTACGAGCAGTACTTC	CASSPGGVTYEQYF
.	TRBV6-1	14	.	TRBJ2-3	TGTGCCAGTTCTCCTAGGGTGAACACAGATACGCAGTATTTT	CASSPRVNTDTQYF
.	TRBV19	15	.	TRBJ2-1	TGTGCCAGTAGGAGGGGAACCCAGCTCTACAATGAGCAGTTCTTC	CASRRGTQLYNEQFF
.	TRBV5-1	17	TRBD2	TRBJ2-3	TGCGCCAGCAGCTTGGGCGGGGGGTCATCTAGCACAGATACGCAGTATTTT	CASSLGGGSSSTDTQYF
few	TRBV5-1	14	.	TRBJ2-1	TGCGCCAGCAGCTTGGACACACGGAACAATGAGCAGTTCTTC	CASSLDTRNNEQFF
few	TRBV25-1	13	.	TRBJ1-2	TGTGCCAGCGGGGGAGTGGGAGGATATGGCTACACCTTC	CASGGVGGYGYTF
.	TRBV5-4	14	TRBD1	TRBJ1-2	TGTGCCAGCAGCTTGGGAACAGGGGAAACTGGCTACACCTTC	CASSLGTGETGYTF
.	TRBV14	19	TRBD1	TRBJ2-5	TGTGCCAGCAGCCCTAGTTGGGCGATACAGGGGGCAGGGCGAGAGACCCAGTACTTC	CASSPSWAIQGAGRETQYF
few	TRBV6-5	15	.	TRBJ2-3	TGTGCCAGCAGCCCAGGGGCCACAAGCACAGATACGCAGTATTTT	CASSPGATSTDTQYF